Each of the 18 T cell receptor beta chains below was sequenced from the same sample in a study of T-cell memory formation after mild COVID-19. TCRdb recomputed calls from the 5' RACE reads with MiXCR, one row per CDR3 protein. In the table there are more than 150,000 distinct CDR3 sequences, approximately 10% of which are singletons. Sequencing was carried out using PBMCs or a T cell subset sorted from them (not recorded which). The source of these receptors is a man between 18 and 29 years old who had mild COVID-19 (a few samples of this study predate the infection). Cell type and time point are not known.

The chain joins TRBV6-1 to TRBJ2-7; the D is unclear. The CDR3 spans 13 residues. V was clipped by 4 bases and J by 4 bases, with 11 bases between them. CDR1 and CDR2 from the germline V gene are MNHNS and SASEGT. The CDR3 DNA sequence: TGTGCCAGCAGTGCAGGCGGATTATACGAGCAGTACGTC. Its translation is CASSAGGLYEQYV.

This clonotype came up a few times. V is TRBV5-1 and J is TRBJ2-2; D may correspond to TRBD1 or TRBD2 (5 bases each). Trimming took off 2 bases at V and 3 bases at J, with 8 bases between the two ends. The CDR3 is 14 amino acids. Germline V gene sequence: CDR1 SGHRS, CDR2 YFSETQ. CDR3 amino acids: CASSFGAYTGELFF. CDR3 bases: TGCGCCAGCAGCTTCGGGGCGTACACCGGGGAGCTGTTTTTT.

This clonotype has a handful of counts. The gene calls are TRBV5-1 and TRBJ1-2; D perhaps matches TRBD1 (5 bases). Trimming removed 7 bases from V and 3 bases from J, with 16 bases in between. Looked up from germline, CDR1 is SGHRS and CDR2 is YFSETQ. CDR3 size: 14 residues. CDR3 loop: CASRAGPGDYGYTF. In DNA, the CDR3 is TGCGCCAGCCGCGCGGGCCCGGGGGACTATGGCTACACCTTC.

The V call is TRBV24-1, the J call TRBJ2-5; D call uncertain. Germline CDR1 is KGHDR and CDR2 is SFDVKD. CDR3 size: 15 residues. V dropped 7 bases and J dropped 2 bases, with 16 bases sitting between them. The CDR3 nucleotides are TGTGCCACCAGGCCCTCCGGACGTGGGCAAGAGACCCAGTACTTC. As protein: CATRPSGRGQETQYF.

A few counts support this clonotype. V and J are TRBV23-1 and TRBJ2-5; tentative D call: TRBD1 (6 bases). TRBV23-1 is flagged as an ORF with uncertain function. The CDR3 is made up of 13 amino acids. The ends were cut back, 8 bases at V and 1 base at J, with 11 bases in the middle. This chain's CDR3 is CASEDRSQETQYF. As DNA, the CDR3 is TGCGCCAGCGAAGACAGGTCCCAAGAGACCCAGTACTTC.

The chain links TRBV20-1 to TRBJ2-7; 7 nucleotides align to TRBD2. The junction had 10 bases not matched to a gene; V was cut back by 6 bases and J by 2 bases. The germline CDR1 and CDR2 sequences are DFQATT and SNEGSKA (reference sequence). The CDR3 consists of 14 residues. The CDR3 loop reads CSAPRGSQPYEQYV. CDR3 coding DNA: TGCAGTGCCCCGCGGGGGAGCCAACCCTACGAGCAGTACGTC.

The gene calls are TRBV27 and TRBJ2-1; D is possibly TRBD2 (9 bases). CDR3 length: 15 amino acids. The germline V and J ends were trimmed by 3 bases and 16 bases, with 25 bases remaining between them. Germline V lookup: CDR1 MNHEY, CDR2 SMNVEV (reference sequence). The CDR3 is CASSLLPSGGGGVFF. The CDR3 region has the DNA TGTGCCAGCAGTTTGCTCCCCTCAGGGGGCGGGGGGGTTTTCTTC.

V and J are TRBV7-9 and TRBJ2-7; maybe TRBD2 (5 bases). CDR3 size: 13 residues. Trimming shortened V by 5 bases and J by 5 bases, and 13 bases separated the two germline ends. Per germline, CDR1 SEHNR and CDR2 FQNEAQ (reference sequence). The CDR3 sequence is CASSRHGVDEQYF. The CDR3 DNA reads TGTGCCAGCAGCAGACACGGGGTGGACGAGCAGTACTTC.

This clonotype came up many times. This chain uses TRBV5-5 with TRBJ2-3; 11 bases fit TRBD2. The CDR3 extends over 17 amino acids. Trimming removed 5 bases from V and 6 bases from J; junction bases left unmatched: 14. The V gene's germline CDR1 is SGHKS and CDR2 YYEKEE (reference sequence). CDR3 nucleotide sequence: TGTGCCAGCAGACCAACGGGACTAGCGGCCCGTTCGGATACGCAGTATTTT. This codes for CASRPTGLAARSDTQYF.

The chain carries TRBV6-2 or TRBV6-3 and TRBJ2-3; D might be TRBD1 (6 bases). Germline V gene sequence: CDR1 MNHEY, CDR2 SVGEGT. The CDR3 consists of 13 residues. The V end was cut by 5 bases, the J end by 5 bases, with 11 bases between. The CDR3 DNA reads TGTGCCAGCAGTGCCTACAGGGAAGATACGCAGTATTTT. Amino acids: CASSAYREDTQYF.

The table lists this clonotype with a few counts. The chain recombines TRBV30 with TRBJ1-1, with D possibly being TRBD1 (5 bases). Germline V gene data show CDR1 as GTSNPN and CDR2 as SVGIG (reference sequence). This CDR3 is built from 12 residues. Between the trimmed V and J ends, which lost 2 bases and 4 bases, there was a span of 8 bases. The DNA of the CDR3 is TGTGCCTGGAGTCCTGGGGGCACTGAAGCTTTCTTT. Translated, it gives CAWSPGGTEAFF.

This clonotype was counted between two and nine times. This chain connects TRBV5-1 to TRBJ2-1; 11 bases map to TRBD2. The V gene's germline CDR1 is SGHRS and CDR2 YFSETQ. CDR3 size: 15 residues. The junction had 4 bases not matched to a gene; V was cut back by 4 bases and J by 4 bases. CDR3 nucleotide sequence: TGCGCCAGCAGCGCCGGGACTAGCGGTTACAATGAGCAGTTCTTC. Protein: CASSAGTSGYNEQFF. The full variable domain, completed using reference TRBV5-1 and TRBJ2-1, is KAGVTQTPRYLIKTRGQQVTLSCSPISGHRSVSWYQQTPGQGLQFLFEYFSETQRNKGNFPGRFSGRQFSNSRSEMNVSTLELGDSALYLCASSAGTSGYNEQFFGPGTRLTVL.

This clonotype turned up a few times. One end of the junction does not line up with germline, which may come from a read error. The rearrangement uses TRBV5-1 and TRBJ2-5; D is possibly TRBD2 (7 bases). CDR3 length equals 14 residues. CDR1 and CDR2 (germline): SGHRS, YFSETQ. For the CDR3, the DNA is TGCGCCAGCAGCTTGCCGGGGGGCGGAGAGCCCCAGTACTTC. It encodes CASSLPGGGEPQYF.

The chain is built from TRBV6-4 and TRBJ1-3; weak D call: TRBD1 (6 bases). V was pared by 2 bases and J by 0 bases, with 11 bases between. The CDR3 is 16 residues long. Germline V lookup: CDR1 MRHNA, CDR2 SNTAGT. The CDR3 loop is CASSDPGTPSGNTIYF. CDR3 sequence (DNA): TGTGCCAGCAGTGACCCCGGGACACCCTCTGGAAACACCATATATTTT.

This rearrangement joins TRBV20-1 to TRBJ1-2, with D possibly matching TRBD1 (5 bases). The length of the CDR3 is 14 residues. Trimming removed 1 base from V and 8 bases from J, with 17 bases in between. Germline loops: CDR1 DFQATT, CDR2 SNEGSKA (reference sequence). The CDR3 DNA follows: TGCAGTGCTAGAGTCTCGAGAGGGGTAGGGGGCTACACCTTC. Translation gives CSARVSRGVGGYTF.

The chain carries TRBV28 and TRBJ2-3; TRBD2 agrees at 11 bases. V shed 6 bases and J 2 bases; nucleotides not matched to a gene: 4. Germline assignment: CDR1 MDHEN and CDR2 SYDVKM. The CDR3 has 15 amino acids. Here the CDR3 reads CASRDSGGATDTQYF. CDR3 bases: TGTGCCAGCAGGGATAGCGGGGGGGCCACAGATACGCAGTATTTT. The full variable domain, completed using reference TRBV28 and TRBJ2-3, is DVKVTQSSRYLVKRTGEKVFLECVQDMDHENMFWYRQDPGLGLRLIYFSYDVKMKEKGDIPEGYSVSREKKERFSLILESASTNQTSMYLCASRDSGGATDTQYFGPGTRLTVL.

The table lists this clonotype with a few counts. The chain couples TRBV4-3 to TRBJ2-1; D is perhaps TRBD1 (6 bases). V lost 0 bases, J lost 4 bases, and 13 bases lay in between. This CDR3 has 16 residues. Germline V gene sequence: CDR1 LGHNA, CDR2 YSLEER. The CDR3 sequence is CASSQDWAGVYNEQFF. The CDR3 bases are TGCGCCAGCAGCCAAGATTGGGCAGGGGTGTACAATGAGCAGTTCTTC.

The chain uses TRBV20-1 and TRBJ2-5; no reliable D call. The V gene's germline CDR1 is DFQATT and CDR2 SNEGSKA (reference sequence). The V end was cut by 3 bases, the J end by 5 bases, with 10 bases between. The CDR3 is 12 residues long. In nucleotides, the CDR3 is TGCAGTGCTAGGTCCCTCGGGGAGACCCAGTACTTC. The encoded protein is CSARSLGETQYF.